The 5 T cell receptor beta chains in this list originate from one sample, sequenced in a study of T cell changes during pregnancy in multiple sclerosis. Sequenced by immunoSEQ multiplex PCR; TCRdb stores in-frame clones only, minus some. The sample has some 100,000 clones, approximately 90% seen once. The sample in question was peripheral blood, obtained after pregnancy. Source of these receptors: a female donor with multiple sclerosis, enrolled in a pregnancy study.

This chain connects TRBV19 to TRBJ1-5; no definite D call. Per the germline V gene, CDR1 is LNHDA and CDR2 is SQIVND (reference sequence). The CDR3 covers 14 residues. V was pared by 5 bases and J by 11 bases, with 19 bases between. CDR3 in DNA: TGTGCCAGTAGTTCAAAGACACCCACGGGGTCCCAGCATTTT. Translating it yields CASSSKTPTGSQHF. The full variable domain, rest sourced from reference TRBV19 and TRBJ1-5, is DGGITQSPKYLFRKEGQNVTLSCEQNLNHDAMYWYRQDPGQGLRLIYYSQIVNDFQKGDIAEGYSVSREKKESFPLTVTSAQKNPTAFYLCASSSKTPTGSQHFGDGTRLSIL.

This sequence joins TRBV11-2 and TRBJ1-1; TRBD1 agrees at 11 bases. V was clipped by 5 bases and J by 8 bases; unmatched bases: 4. Germline V gene data show CDR1 as SGHAT and CDR2 as FQNNGV. The CDR3 is 13 residues long. CDR3 loop: CASSLRTGGEAFF. The DNA for the CDR3 is TGTGCCAGCAGCCTCCGGACAGGGGGCGAAGCTTTCTTT.

In this sample, this clone turned up a few times. V gene TRBV5-1 combines with J gene TRBJ1-1; the D gene is possibly TRBD1 (5 bases). CDR1 is SGHRS, CDR2 YFSETQ, per germline. The CDR3 has 14 residues. With 6 bases removed from V and 4 bases from J, the gap between germline ends came to 16 bases. The CDR3 region is CASNSGGGSTEAFF. CDR3 nucleotides: TGCGCCAGCAACTCCGGCGGGGGAAGCACTGAAGCTTTCTTT.

This clone was counted once. The chain uses TRBV18 and TRBJ2-1; unclear D gene. With 5 bases removed from V and 5 bases from J, the gap between germline ends came to 10 bases. The CDR3 sequence is 13 residues long. CDR1 and CDR2 from the germline V gene are KGHSH and LQKENI. The CDR3 coding sequence is TGTGCCAGCTCATACTACATAGACAATGAGCAGTTCTTC. Its protein is CASSYYIDNEQFF.

The chain recombines TRBV11-3 with TRBJ2-5, with 7 nucleotides matching TRBD2. Germline CDR1 reads SGHNT; CDR2 reads YENEEA. The CDR3 runs to 14 residues. V lost 4 bases to trimming and J lost 6 bases; unmatched junction nucleotides: 8. The CDR3 loop reads CASSSRLALQTQYF. The CDR3 DNA reads as TGTGCCAGCAGCTCCCGACTAGCTTTGCAGACCCAGTACTTC.